A selection of T cell receptor beta chains follows, all from one sample in a study of blood T cell repertoires in COVID-19. Clones were sequenced by immunoSEQ multiplex PCR, and TCRdb holds only the in-frame ones, with some missing. The data contain around 240,000 clones, 75% to 85% of them singletons. Material for sequencing was peripheral blood. These receptors were taken from a woman between 45 and 60 years old with acute or convalescent COVID-19. The CDR3 runs from the conserved cysteine through the conserved F or W. A D gene is named only where the DNA matches it firmly. The size of a clone is reported for some rows only, either as once, few or many, or as a class for expanded clones.

j_gene,v_gene,abundance,d_gene,CDR3nt,CDR3aa
TRBJ1-1,TRBV4-1,few,-,TGCGCCAGCAGCCAGGGGGGAGGGCCCCCACCTTTGAACACTGAAGCTTTCTTT,CASSQGGGPPPLNTEAFF
TRBJ2-5,TRBV9,-,TRBD2,TGTGCCAGCAGCGTAGCGGGGGGGCTCGGAGAGACCCAGTACTTC,CASSVAGGLGETQYF
TRBJ1-3,TRBV6-1,-,-,TGTGCCAGCAGTGAAGTCGCAGGAGGAAACACCATATATTTT,CASSEVAGGNTIYF
TRBJ1-1,TRBV19,-,TRBD1,TGTGCCAGTATGATGGGACAGGGCGGGACTGAAGCTTTCTTT,CASMMGQGGTEAFF
TRBJ2-5,TRBV7-7,-,TRBD2,TGTGCCAGCAGCCCGGGACTAGCGGGGCGCTATGAGACCCAGTACTTC,CASSPGLAGRYETQYF
TRBJ1-5,TRBV12-3/TRBV12-4,-,TRBD1,TGTGCCAGCAGCCAGACAGGGATTCAGCCCCAGCATTTT,CASSQTGIQPQHF
TRBJ1-6,TRBV7-2,-,-,TGTGCCAGCAGCTTACAGGGAATTAATTCACCCCTCCACTTT,CASSLQGINSPLHF
TRBJ2-7,TRBV7-8,-,-,TGTGCCAGCAGTTTAGACAGGTTGAAGTACGAGCAGTACTTC,CASSLDRLKYEQYF
TRBJ2-7,TRBV27,-,-,TGTGCCAGCAGAGCCCGGGACTCTTCCTACGAGCAGTACTTC,CASRARDSSYEQYF
TRBJ2-7,TRBV27,-,-,TGTGCCAGCACCAAGACAGCAAGCTCCTACGAGCAGTACTTC,CASTKTASSYEQYF
TRBJ1-1,TRBV7-6,-,TRBD1,TGTGCCAGCAGCAGCGACAGGGGAGAAGCTTTCTTT,CASSSDRGEAFF
TRBJ2-1,TRBV19,-,-,TGTGCCAGTAGTAAAAGTCAGCTAGCGTACAATGAGCAGTTCTTC,CASSKSQLAYNEQFF
TRBJ1-2,TRBV6-5,few,-,TGTGCCAGCAGTCACCCCGGGAGAAGCTATGGCTACACCTTC,CASSHPGRSYGYTF
TRBJ2-4,TRBV7-2,once,-,TGTGCCAGCAGCTTACCAGACATTCAGTACTTC,CASSLPDIQYF
TRBJ2-3,TRBV5-1,few,TRBD2,TGCGCCAGCATGATCGCGGGAGCTAGGGCAGATACGCAGTATTTT,CASMIAGARADTQYF
TRBJ1-2,TRBV19,-,-,TGTGCCAGTACCTACAGGGTTGATGGCTACACCTTC,CASTYRVDGYTF
TRBJ2-1,TRBV5-1,-,-,TGCGCCAGCAGCTTGGCTACCAACTCCTACAATGAGCAGTTCTTC,CASSLATNSYNEQFF
TRBJ1-4,TRBV3-1/TRBV3-2,-,-,TGTGCCAGCAGCCATATTAGAGAAAAACTGTTTTTT,CASSHIREKLFF
TRBJ2-3,TRBV15,-,TRBD2,TGTGCAACCGGGCGGGGGTCCTTCACAGATACGCAGTATTTT,CATGRGSFTDTQYF
TRBJ2-6,TRBV27,-,TRBD1,TGTGCCAGCAGTTTTTTAGTGGGACAGGGAAGCTCTGGGGCCAACGTCCTGACTTTC,CASSFLVGQGSSGANVLTF
TRBJ2-3,TRBV5-6,-,-,TGTGCCAGCAGCCGGGGATTTCAGGACACAGATACGCAGTATTTT,CASSRGFQDTDTQYF
TRBJ2-5,TRBV5-4,few,TRBD1,TGTGCCAGCAGCCCAGGGGGCGAGGAGACCCAGTACTTC,CASSPGGEETQYF
TRBJ2-1,TRBV5-1,few,-,TGCGCCAGCAGTTTAGTAGGGGGGGCCCTTGAGCAGTTCTTC,CASSLVGGALEQFF
TRBJ2-7,TRBV10-3,-,TRBD2,TGTGCCATCAGAGGGACTAGCGGGAGATACGAGCAGTACTTC,CAIRGTSGRYEQYF
TRBJ2-7,TRBV7-9,-,TRBD2,TGTGCCAGCAGCTTGGCGGGAGGGGTACGGGAGCAGTACTTC,CASSLAGGVREQYF
TRBJ1-2,TRBV14,few,TRBD1,TGTGCCAGCAGCCAGGGGACAGGGGGCATCTATGGCTACACCTTC,CASSQGTGGIYGYTF
TRBJ2-7,TRBV3-1/TRBV3-2,-,TRBD2,TGTGCCAGCGTTAATAGCGGGGGCTCCTACGAGCAGTACTTC,CASVNSGGSYEQYF
TRBJ1-1,TRBV19,-,-,TGTGCCAGTAGGACCTCATTCAGGGAAATGAACACTGAAGCTTTCTTT,CASRTSFREMNTEAFF
TRBJ1-1,TRBV24-1,-,TRBD1,TGTGCCACCAGTGACAGGGGGAGGACTGAAGCTTTCTTT,CATSDRGRTEAFF
TRBJ1-2,TRBV7-2,-,-,TGTGCCAGCAGCTCCCTGGTAGCGGGGGCCTATGGCTACACCTTC,CASSSLVAGAYGYTF
TRBJ1-2,TRBV7-9,once,TRBD1,TGTGCCAGCAGCCACCTGGGACAGGGACATGGCTACACCTTC,CASSHLGQGHGYTF
TRBJ2-7,TRBV2,once,TRBD1,TGTGCCAGCAGTCCCGACAGGGTTGGGGAGCAGTACTTC,CASSPDRVGEQYF
TRBJ1-2,TRBV25-1,-,-,TGTGCCAGCAGTCCACTTGAGGGTCCTGATACCGGCTACACCTTC,CASSPLEGPDTGYTF
TRBJ2-3,TRBV5-8,-,-,TGTGCCAGCAGCTTCCTCGACAGAGCAGATACGCAGTATTTT,CASSFLDRADTQYF
TRBJ2-7,TRBV19,-,-,TGTGCCAGTAAGTTCGGGGGATCCTCCTACGAGCAGTACTTC,CASKFGGSSYEQYF
TRBJ2-7,TRBV30,-,-,TGTGCCTGGAGCGGGTCGACAGGTCCCTTTTACGAGCAGTACTTC,CAWSGSTGPFYEQYF
TRBJ2-7,TRBV15,-,-,TGTGCCACCAGCAGGGACTCGAAATCCTACGAGCAGTACTTC,CATSRDSKSYEQYF
TRBJ1-5,TRBV10-3,once,-,TGTGCCATCAGTTCCGGGGGACTAGGGGATCAGCCCCAGCATTTT,CAISSGGLGDQPQHF
TRBJ1-5,TRBV12-3/TRBV12-4,once,-,TGTGCCAGCAGTTTTGGGAGTAGGCAGCCCCAGCATTTT,CASSFGSRQPQHF
TRBJ1-5,TRBV7-2,-,-,TGTGCCAGCAGCTTTCGAGGACAGAGCAATCAGCCCCAGCATTTT,CASSFRGQSNQPQHF
TRBJ2-5,TRBV7-2,-,TRBD2,TGTGCCAGCAGCTTAGAGTGGGAGGGGACCCAGTACTTC,CASSLEWEGTQYF
TRBJ1-4,TRBV7-9,few,TRBD1,TGTGCCAGCAGCCCCGGGACAGCGGTGGCGGAAAAACTGTTTTTT,CASSPGTAVAEKLFF